Given below is one T cell receptor (beta chain) in context. As yet, its antigen is unknown. Control samples were healthy donors' buffy coats. The table came from immunoSEQ multiplex PCR; TCRdb's copy has only in-frame clones and leaves some out. Of tens of thousands of clones listed, more than 65% are singletons. The record originates from a study of STAT5B mutations in CD4+ large granular lymphocyte leukemia. V was clipped by 7 bases and J by 5 bases; unmatched bases: 15. CDR3 length: 15 residues. Germline V gene sequence: CDR1 SGHRS, CDR2 YFSETQ. General study results and limits: Patient CD4-sorted repertoires looked more clonal than healthy CD4+ repertoires, even without putative leukemic clones. Compared with healthy controls (2/35), patient top clones favored TRBV06 (8/27).

Specimen: CD4+ T cells from blood buffy coats. The chain joins TRBV5-1 to TRBJ2-7; 7 positions match TRBD2. The clonotype was recovered from a human donor in good health. As DNA, the CDR3 is TGCGCCAGCGGGGGGGTCTCTTCTTTCCCCCACGAGCAGTACTTC. Its protein is CASGGVSSFPHEQYF.